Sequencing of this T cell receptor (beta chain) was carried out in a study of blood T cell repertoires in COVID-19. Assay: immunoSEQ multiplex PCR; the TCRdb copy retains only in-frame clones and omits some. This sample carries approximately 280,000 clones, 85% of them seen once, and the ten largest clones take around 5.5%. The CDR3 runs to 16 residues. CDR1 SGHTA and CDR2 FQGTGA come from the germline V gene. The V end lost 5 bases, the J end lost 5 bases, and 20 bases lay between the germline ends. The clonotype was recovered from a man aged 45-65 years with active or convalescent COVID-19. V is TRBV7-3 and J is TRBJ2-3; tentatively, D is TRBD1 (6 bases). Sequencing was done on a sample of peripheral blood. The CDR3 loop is CASSPADSQPGDTQYF. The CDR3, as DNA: TGTGCCAGCAGCCCCGCGGACAGCCAACCGGGAGATACGCAGTATTTT.